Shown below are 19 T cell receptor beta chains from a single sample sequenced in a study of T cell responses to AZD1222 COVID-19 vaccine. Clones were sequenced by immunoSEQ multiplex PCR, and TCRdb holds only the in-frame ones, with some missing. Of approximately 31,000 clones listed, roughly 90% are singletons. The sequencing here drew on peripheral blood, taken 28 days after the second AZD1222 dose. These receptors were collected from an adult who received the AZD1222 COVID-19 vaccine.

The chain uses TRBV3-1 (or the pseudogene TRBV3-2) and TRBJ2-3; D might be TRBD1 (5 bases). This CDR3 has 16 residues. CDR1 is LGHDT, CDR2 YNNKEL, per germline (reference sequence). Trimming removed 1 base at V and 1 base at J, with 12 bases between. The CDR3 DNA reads TGTGCCAGCAGCCAAGTCCAGGGAAGAGGCACAGATACGCAGTATTTT. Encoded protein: CASSQVQGRGTDTQYF.

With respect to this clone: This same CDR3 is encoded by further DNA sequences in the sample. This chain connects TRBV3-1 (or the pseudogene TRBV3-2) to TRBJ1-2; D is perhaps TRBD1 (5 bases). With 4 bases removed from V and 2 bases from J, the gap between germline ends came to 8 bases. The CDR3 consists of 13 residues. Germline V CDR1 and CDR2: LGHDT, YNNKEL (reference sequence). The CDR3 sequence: CASSPGGNYGYTF. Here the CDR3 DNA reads TGTGCCAGCAGCCCCGGGGGGAACTATGGCTACACCTTC.

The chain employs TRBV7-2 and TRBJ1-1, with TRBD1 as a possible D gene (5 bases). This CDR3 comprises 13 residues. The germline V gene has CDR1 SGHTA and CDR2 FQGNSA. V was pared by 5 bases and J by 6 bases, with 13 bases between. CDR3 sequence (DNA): TGTGCCAGCAGCCACGGAGGGGTGCCTGAAGCTTTCTTT. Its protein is CASSHGGVPEAFF.

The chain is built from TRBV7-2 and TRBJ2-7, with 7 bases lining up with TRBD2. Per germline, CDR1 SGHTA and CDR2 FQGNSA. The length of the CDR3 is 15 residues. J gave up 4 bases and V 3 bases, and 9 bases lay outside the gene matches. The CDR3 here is CASSFLTGREYEQYF. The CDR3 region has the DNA TGTGCCAGCAGCTTTTTGACGGGGAGGGAGTACGAGCAGTACTTC.

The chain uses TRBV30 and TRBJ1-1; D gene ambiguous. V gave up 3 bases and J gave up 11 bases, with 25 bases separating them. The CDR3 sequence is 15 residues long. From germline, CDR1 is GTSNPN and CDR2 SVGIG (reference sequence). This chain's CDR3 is CAWRGPGAGFFFAFF. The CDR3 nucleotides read TGTGCCTGGAGGGGCCCAGGTGCGGGGTTTTTTTTTGCTTTCTTT.

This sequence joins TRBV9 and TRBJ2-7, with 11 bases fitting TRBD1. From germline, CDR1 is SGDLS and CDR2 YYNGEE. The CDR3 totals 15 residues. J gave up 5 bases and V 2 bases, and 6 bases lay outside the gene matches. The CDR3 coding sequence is TGTGCCAGCAGCGTGGGGACAGGGGGACCCAACGAGCAGTACTTC. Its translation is CASSVGTGGPNEQYF.

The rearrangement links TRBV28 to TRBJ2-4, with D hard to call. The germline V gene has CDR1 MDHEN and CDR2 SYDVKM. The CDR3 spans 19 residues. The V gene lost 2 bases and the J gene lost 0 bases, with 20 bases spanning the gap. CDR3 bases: TGTGCCAGCAGTTTAAAACGGGTTAGGGTGACACTAGCCAAAAACATTCAGTACTTC. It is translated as CASSLKRVRVTLAKNIQYF.

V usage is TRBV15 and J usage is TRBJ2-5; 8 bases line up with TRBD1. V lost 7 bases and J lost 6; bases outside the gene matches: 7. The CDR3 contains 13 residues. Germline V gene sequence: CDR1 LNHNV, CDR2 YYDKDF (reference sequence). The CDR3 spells CATKTGDGKTQYF. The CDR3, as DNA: TGTGCCACCAAGACAGGGGACGGCAAGACCCAGTACTTC.

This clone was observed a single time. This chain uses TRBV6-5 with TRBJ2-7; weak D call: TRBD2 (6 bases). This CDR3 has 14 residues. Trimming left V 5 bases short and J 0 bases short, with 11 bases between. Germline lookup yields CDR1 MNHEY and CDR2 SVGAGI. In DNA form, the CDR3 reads TGTGCCAGCAGTACTTGGGGGGACTCCTACGAGCAGTACTTC. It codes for CASSTWGDSYEQYF.

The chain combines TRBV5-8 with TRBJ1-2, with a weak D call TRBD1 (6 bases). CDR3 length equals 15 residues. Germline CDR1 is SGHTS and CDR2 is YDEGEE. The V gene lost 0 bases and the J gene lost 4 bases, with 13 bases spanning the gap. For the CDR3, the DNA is TGTGCCAGCAGCTTGGTTCGGCAGGGGAGCTATGGCTACACCTTC. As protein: CASSLVRQGSYGYTF.

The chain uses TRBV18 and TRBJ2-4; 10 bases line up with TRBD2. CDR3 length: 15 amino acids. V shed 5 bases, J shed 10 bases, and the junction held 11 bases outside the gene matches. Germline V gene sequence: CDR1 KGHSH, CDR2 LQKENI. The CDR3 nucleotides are TGTGCCAGCTCAATTAGCGGGGGGCCGTCACGGATTCAGTACTTC. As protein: CASSISGGPSRIQYF.

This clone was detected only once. CDR3 nucleotides: TGTGCCAGCAGCCCCCGGGCCCTCTCCTACAATGAGCAGTTCTTC. It specifies CASSPRALSYNEQFF. The V gene is TRBV5-6, the J gene TRBJ2-1; D unresolved. Germline V lookup: CDR1 SGHDT, CDR2 YYEEEE. The CDR3 is made up of 15 amino acids. V lost 4 bases to trimming and J lost 0 bases, with 11 bases between them.

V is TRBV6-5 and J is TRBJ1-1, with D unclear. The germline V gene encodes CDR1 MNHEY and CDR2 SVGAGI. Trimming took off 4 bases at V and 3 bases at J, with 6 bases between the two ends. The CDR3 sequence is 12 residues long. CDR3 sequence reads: CASSSGDTEAFF. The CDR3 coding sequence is TGTGCCAGCAGTTCCGGGGACACTGAAGCTTTCTTT.

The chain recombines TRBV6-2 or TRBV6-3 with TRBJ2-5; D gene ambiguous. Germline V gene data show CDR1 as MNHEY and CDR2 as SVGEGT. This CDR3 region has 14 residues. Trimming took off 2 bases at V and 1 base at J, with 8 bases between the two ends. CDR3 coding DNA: TGTGCCAGCAGTTACATCCAGACCCAAGAGACCCAGTACTTC. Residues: CASSYIQTQETQYF.

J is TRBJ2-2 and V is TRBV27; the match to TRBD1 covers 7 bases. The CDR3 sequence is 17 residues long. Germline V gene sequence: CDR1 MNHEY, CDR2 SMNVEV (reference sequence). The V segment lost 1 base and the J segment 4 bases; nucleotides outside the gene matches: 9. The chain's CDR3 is CASSLWAGGRTTGELFF. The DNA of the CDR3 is TGTGCCAGCAGTTTATGGGCAGGGGGTAGGACCACCGGGGAGCTGTTTTTT.

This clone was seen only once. The CDR3 coding sequence is TGTGCCAGTAGTATACTCTCAACTAGCGGGCCTTACAATGAGCAGTTCTTC. Its protein product is CASSILSTSGPYNEQFF. This rearrangement joins TRBV19 to TRBJ2-1; 9 positions agree with TRBD2. The CDR3 has 17 amino acids. CDR1 LNHDA and CDR2 SQIVND come from the germline V gene (reference sequence). Trimming took 2 bases from V and 4 from J; bases not matched to a gene: 9.

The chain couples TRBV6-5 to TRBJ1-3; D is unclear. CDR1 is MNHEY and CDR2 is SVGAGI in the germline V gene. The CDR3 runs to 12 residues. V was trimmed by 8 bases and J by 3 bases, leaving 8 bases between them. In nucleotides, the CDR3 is TGTGCCAGCGGTCGCGGTGGAAACACCATATATTTT. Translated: CASGRGGNTIYF.

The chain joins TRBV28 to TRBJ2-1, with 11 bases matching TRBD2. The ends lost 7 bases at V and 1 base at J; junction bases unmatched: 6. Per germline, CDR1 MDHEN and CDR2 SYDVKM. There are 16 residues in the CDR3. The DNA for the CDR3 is TGTGCCAGCAACCCTAGCGGGGGGCAATCCTACAATGAGCAGTTCTTC. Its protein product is CASNPSGGQSYNEQFF.

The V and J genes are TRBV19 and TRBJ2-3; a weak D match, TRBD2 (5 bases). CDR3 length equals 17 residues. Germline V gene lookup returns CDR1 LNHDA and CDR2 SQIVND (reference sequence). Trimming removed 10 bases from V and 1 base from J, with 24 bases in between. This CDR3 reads CATKPWGTSVGTDTQYF. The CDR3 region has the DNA TGTGCCACCAAACCGTGGGGTACTAGTGTCGGCACAGATACGCAGTATTTT.